The T cell receptor beta chain described here comes from a study of T cell responses to AZD1222 COVID-19 vaccine. The CDR3 covers 12 residues. Germline V CDR1 and CDR2: KGHDR, SFDVKD. Trimming left V 5 bases short and J 5 bases short, with 8 bases between. Assay used: immunoSEQ multiplex PCR; TCRdb lists only in-frame clones, some missing. The table lists approximately 77,000 clones, about 91% of them singletons. The source is an adult in good health. The sample was peripheral blood, taken on day 0 of MenACWY control vaccination. The J gene is TRBJ2-5, the V gene TRBV24-1; D not resolved. CDR3 bases: TGTGCCACCAGTGGGCCGGTGGAGACCCAGTACTTC. This sequence encodes CATSGPVETQYF.